This T cell receptor (beta chain) was recorded in a study of blood T cell repertoires in COVID-19 (dated by TCRdb to 2020 to 2021). Notes on the research overall: Samples covering the acute and convalescent phases of COVID-19 were provided by collaborators in the United States, Italy and Spain. A freely available public database, intended as a resource for researchers studying the immune response to SARS-CoV-2, is where the repertoires were released. The prospective study material was composed of cDNA or gDNA derived from T cells, B-cell-depleted T cells, or PBMCs. Where HLA class I and class II types were available, the types were taken from metadata supplied by the sample provider, not from assay-based typing. Nearly every sample came with metadata listing a de-identified subject ID, COVID-19 status, age in years and sex. The samples were drawn from the first 160 participants of the ongoing ImmuneRACE study and from 1,254 subjects provided by 6 global collaborators. Subjects who had been exposed to COVID-19, were actively infected with it, or had recovered from it provided the deeply sampled blood TCRbeta repertoires that made up the dataset. What the work shows at the level of the full study, not this receptor alone: The amount of clinical and demographic metadata varied by source and participant and was provided uncurated.

The germline V gene gives CDR1 as SGHVS and CDR2 as FNYEAQ. After removal of 5 bases from V and 5 bases from J, the junction retains 8 bases not matched to a gene. CDR3 length: 14 amino acids, cysteine to phenylalanine. CDR3 DNA only is kept here, 42 bases in frame from base 1. Whole blood was collected in K2EDTA tubes by collaborating institutions according to the institutions' own protocols. Collaborator samples were shipped for TCRbeta analysis as frozen whole blood, isolated PBMCs, or DNA extracted from either sample type. As for this clone: What this receptor recognizes is not known. Base qualities are not provided; no much larger clone lies one nucleotide away.

The immunoSEQ Assay, a bias-controlled multiplex PCR, was used to amplify TCRbeta CDR3 regions from genomic DNA. The original methods were these. The number of nucleated cells in each sample was estimated from the amplification of reference gene primers within the assay. Sequence reads were collapsed and filtered to measure the absolute abundance of every unique TCRbeta CDR3 rearrangement. Productive Simpson clonality was computed per sample as the square root of Simpson's diversity index over productive rearrangements. TCRdb retrieved this table from immuneACCESS and kept in-frame rearrangements only. Not all clones are present; in checked studies, unresolved V genes account for under half, and no reason is known for the remainder. Clone size and the V and J calls come from that table; the DNA yielded D and trimming. Recorded for this sample are approximately 44,000 clones; about 85% of them occurred a single time. Under 4.5% of the sample rests with the top ten.

This TCR was sampled from a man in his sixties with acute or convalescent COVID-19. The chain couples TRBV7-6 to TRBJ2-5; a stretch of 7 junction bases matches TRBD1. The specimen sequenced was peripheral blood. The DNA sequence is as follows: TGTGCCAGCAGCACCCGAGGGGGCGGCGAGACCCAGTACTTC. The translation is CASSTRGGGETQYF.